The 10 T cell receptor beta chains presented below share a single source sample, sequenced in a study of cytomegalovirus exposure and HLA in healthy donors. In the PCR, 60 Vbeta and 13 Jbeta primers were used. Sequenced by immunoSEQ multiplex PCR; TCRdb stores in-frame clones only, minus some. The sample shows roughly 90,000 clones, roughly 82% of them seen only once. Material for sequencing was PBMCs. These receptors originate from a man aged 25-40 years in good health and CMV-seropositive.

The count of this clone is one. V and J are TRBV5-1 and TRBJ1-2; D is unclear. The germline gives CDR1 SGHRS, CDR2 YFSETQ. Trimming took off 1 base at V and 7 bases at J, with 20 bases between the two ends. The CDR3 is 16 amino acids. CDR3 sequence (DNA): TGCGCCAGCAGCTTGAGTTTGCGGCCGTCGGATAGTGGCTACACCTTC. This codes for CASSLSLRPSDSGYTF.

This chain links TRBV6-1 with TRBJ2-3, with D possibly being TRBD1 (5 bases). Between the trimmed V and J ends, which lost 7 bases and 1 base, there was a span of 12 bases. Germline lookup yields CDR1 MNHNS and CDR2 SASEGT. This CDR3 is built from 14 residues. CDR3 sequence reads: CASTQSRGTDTQYF. The CDR3 region has the DNA TGTGCCAGCACACAATCCAGGGGCACAGATACGCAGTATTTT.

This chain uses TRBV19 with TRBJ1-5, with TRBD1 as a possible D gene (6 bases). Deletions cut 3 bases from V and 1 base from J, with 7 bases between. CDR1 is LNHDA and CDR2 is SQIVND in the germline V gene (reference sequence). The CDR3 contains 14 residues. The CDR3 bases are TGTGCCAGTAGTATTCAGGGGAGCAATCAGCCCCAGCATTTT. This sequence encodes CASSIQGSNQPQHF.

The rearrangement joins TRBV19 to TRBJ1-4; tentatively, D is TRBD1 (6 bases). Deletions cut 8 bases from V and 7 bases from J, with 17 bases between. Per germline, CDR1 LNHDA and CDR2 SQIVND (reference sequence). This CDR3 is 14 amino acids long. CDR3 sequence (DNA): TGTGCCAGTTTCGGGGGAGGGACAAGTGAAAAACTGTTTTTT. Amino acid sequence: CASFGGGTSEKLFF.

V gene TRBV6-5 combines with J gene TRBJ1-3; no firm D call. The CDR3 length is 14 residues. Germline-derived CDR1 and CDR2 are MNHEY and SVGAGI. Trimming removed 5 bases at V and 1 base at J, with 9 bases between. DNA of the CDR3: TGTGCCAGCAGTCTCGAGGTATCTGGAAACACCATATATTTT. Protein: CASSLEVSGNTIYF.

This chain uses TRBV6-5 with TRBJ1-2; 7 nucleotides align to TRBD1. Germline assignment: CDR1 MNHEY and CDR2 SVGAGI. The CDR3 is made up of 15 amino acids. The trim removed 6 bases at V and 3 bases at J, leaving 10 bases unmatched. CDR3 DNA sequence: TGTGCCAGCAGCTCCCGACAGGGAAACGACTATGGCTACACCTTC. This codes for CASSSRQGNDYGYTF.

This chain links TRBV5-1 with TRBJ1-1, with D tentatively TRBD1 (6 bases). Germline CDR1 reads SGHRS; CDR2 reads YFSETQ. The CDR3 has 14 residues. Between the trimmed V and J ends, which lost 2 bases and 1 base, there was a span of 9 bases. The DNA for the CDR3 is TGCGCCAGCAGCTTTGGACAGCCGAACACTGAAGCTTTCTTT. Its translation is CASSFGQPNTEAFF.

The V gene is TRBV6-6, the J gene TRBJ2-3; D perhaps matches TRBD1 (5 bases). This CDR3 has 16 amino acids. Per germline, CDR1 MNHNY and CDR2 SVGAGI (reference sequence). V was clipped by 6 bases and J by 1 base, with 17 bases between them. CDR3 loop: CASRSSDIPRTDTQYF. In nucleotides, the CDR3 is TGTGCCAGCAGAAGTTCGGACATTCCCCGCACAGATACGCAGTATTTT.

This sequence joins TRBV6-6 and TRBJ1-1; possibly TRBD1 for D (6 bases). CDR1 and CDR2 (germline): MNHNY, SVGAGI (reference sequence). CDR3 length: 15 amino acids. Trimming stripped 7 bases from V and 0 bases from J, with 15 bases between. The CDR3 loop reads CASTWTEGMNTEAFF. Written as DNA, the CDR3 is TGTGCCAGCACCTGGACAGAAGGAATGAACACTGAAGCTTTCTTT.

This clone is a singleton in its sample. The J gene is TRBJ1-5, the V gene TRBV2; no reliable D call. The CDR3 sequence is 13 residues long. The germline gives CDR1 SNHLY, CDR2 FYNNEI. Trimming pared 3 bases from V and 0 bases from J, leaving 3 bases between. Written as DNA, the CDR3 is TGTGCCAGCAGTGACGGTAGCAATCAGCCCCAGCATTTT. This encodes CASSDGSNQPQHF.